These 15 T cell receptor beta chains were sequenced from one sample in a study of cytomegalovirus exposure and HLA in healthy donors. Both 60 Vbeta primers and 13 Jbeta primers went into the PCR. Libraries were prepared by immunoSEQ multiplex PCR; TCRdb keeps only in-frame clonotypes and omits some of them. The profile shows around 150,000 clones, over 60% of them singletons. Sequenced sample: PBMCs. Source of these receptors: a woman aged 25 to 39 in good health and CMV-seropositive.

The rearrangement uses TRBV6-6 and TRBJ1-1; tentatively, D is TRBD1 (5 bases). Per the germline V gene, CDR1 is MNHNY and CDR2 is SVGAGI (reference sequence). V lost 0 bases to trimming and J lost 1 base, with 9 bases between them. The CDR3 runs to 15 residues. The CDR3 nucleotides read TGTGCCAGCAGTTACTCAAGTCAGGGGAACACTGAAGCTTTCTTT. Translation gives CASSYSSQGNTEAFF.

The V gene is TRBV5-4, the J gene TRBJ1-2; 7 bases align to TRBD1. The CDR3 is made up of 14 amino acids. The trim removed 3 bases at V and 6 bases at J, leaving 8 bases unmatched. Germline-derived CDR1 and CDR2 are SGHNT and YYREEE (reference sequence). The CDR3 sequence: CASSYRQGENGYTF. The CDR3 nucleotides read TGTGCCAGCAGCTATAGACAGGGTGAGAATGGCTACACCTTC.

V and J are TRBV25-1 and TRBJ1-2; 8 bases line up with TRBD1. There are 14 residues in the CDR3. The germline V gene has CDR1 MGHDK and CDR2 SYGVNS. Trimming at V came to 6 bases and at J to 8 bases, leaving 11 bases not matched to a gene. DNA of the CDR3: TGTGCCAGCAGCGGACAGGGAGGGAAGTGGGGCTACACCTTC. This sequence encodes CASSGQGGKWGYTF.

The chain uses TRBV6-5 and TRBJ1-5; no definite D call. The CDR3 spans 12 residues. The germline V gene has CDR1 MNHEY and CDR2 SVGAGI. V was cut by 0 bases and J by 6 bases, with 3 bases left in between. For the CDR3, the DNA is TGTGCCAGCAGTTACTCCGGTCAGCCCCAGCATTTT. It encodes CASSYSGQPQHF.

The rearrangement uses TRBV6-5 and TRBJ1-6; D remains unclear. The CDR3 spans 13 residues. CDR1 is MNHEY, CDR2 SVGAGI, per germline. V was clipped by 0 bases and J by 8 bases, with 5 bases between them. The CDR3 DNA reads as TGTGCCAGCAGTTACTCGACTCATTCACCCCTCCACTTT. Its translation: CASSYSTHSPLHF.

CDR3 DNA: TGTGCCAGCAGCGGACAGGGAACAAATCAGCCCCAGCATTTT. This translates into CASSGQGTNQPQHF. The chain couples TRBV7-9 to TRBJ1-5; the match to TRBD1 covers 8 bases. CDR1 SEHNR and CDR2 FQNEAQ come from the germline V gene (reference sequence). V trimming: 5 bases; J trimming: 4 bases; junction bases outside the gene matches: 4. This CDR3 spans 14 amino acids.

This rearrangement joins TRBV18 to TRBJ2-1, with a tentative D call TRBD1 (5 bases). CDR1 and CDR2 from the germline V gene are KGHSH and LQKENI. V gave up 3 bases and J gave up 3 bases, with 12 bases separating them. This CDR3 comprises 15 residues. The CDR3 spells CASSPGAGLYNEQFF. For the CDR3, the DNA is TGTGCCAGCTCACCCGGCGCAGGGCTCTACAATGAGCAGTTCTTC.

The chain uses TRBV28 and TRBJ2-3, with 7 positions matching TRBD2. The V segment lost 6 bases and the J segment 7 bases; nucleotides outside the gene matches: 10. The CDR3 has 14 residues. Germline CDR1 reads MDHEN; CDR2 reads SYDVKM. The chain's CDR3 is CASRRGLGLYTQYF. For the CDR3, the DNA is TGTGCCAGCAGACGAGGGTTGGGACTATATACGCAGTATTTT.

V gene TRBV9 combines with J gene TRBJ1-1, with a tentative D call TRBD1 (6 bases). Per the germline V gene, CDR1 is SGDLS and CDR2 is YYNGEE. CDR3 length: 14 residues. Trimming took off 3 bases at V and 3 bases at J, with 12 bases between the two ends. The CDR3: CASSEDSIDTEAFF. The CDR3 nucleotides read TGTGCCAGCAGCGAGGACAGCATAGACACTGAAGCTTTCTTT.

This clone came up a few times. This CDR3 is CASSRRDTTYEQYF. For the CDR3, the DNA is TGTGCCAGCAGCCGCCGGGATACAACTTACGAGCAGTACTTC. This chain links TRBV16 with TRBJ2-7, with a tentative D call TRBD2 (5 bases). CDR1 and CDR2 from the germline V gene are KGHSY and FQNENV. CDR3 length equals 14 residues. V was pared by 4 bases and J by 4 bases, with 14 bases between. The full variable domain, completed using reference TRBV16 and TRBJ2-7, is GEEVAQTPKHLVRGEGQKAKLYCAPIKGHSYVFWYQQVLKNEFKFLISFQNENVFDETGMPKERFSAKCLPNSPCSLEIQATKLEDSAVYFCASSRRDTTYEQYFGPGTRLTVT.

In its sample, this clone was seen a few times. This chain links TRBV5-4 with TRBJ2-7, with 8 positions matching TRBD1. This CDR3 is 13 amino acids long. Germline trimming cut 4 bases from V and 4 bases from J; bases unmatched to any gene: 4. The germline V gene has CDR1 SGHNT and CDR2 YYREEE (reference sequence). DNA for the CDR3: TGTGCCAGCAGCCCCCGGACAGGGTACGAGCAGTACTTC. Its protein product is CASSPRTGYEQYF. Filled out from reference TRBV5-4 and TRBJ2-7, the complete variable domain reads ETGVTQSPTHLIKTRGQQVTLRCSSQSGHNTVSWYQQALGQGPQFIFQYYREEENGRGNFPPRFSGLQFPNYSSELNVNALELDDSALYLCASSPRTGYEQYFGPGTRLTVT.

Only one count was recorded for this clone. This chain uses TRBV11-1 with TRBJ2-5; 10 nucleotides align to TRBD2. After removal of 7 bases from V and 4 bases from J, the junction contained 6 bases not matched to a gene. This CDR3 contains 14 residues. From germline, CDR1 is SGHAT and CDR2 FQDESV (reference sequence). The CDR3 protein is CASMLSGGGETQYF. CDR3 nucleotides: TGTGCCAGCATGTTAAGCGGGGGGGGAGAGACCCAGTACTTC.

V gene TRBV6-4 combines with J gene TRBJ2-1; 8 bases match TRBD1. In germline, CDR1 is MRHNA, CDR2 SNTAGT. This CDR3 has 17 amino acids. V was clipped by 4 bases and J by 0 bases; unmatched bases: 8. CDR3 sequence reads: CASSVAPGGGSYNEQFF. CDR3 sequence (DNA): TGTGCCAGCAGTGTTGCCCCAGGGGGCGGCTCCTACAATGAGCAGTTCTTC.

V and J are TRBV11-3 and TRBJ2-2, with 13 bases aligning to TRBD2. Trimming at V came to 5 bases and at J to 6 bases, leaving 6 bases not matched to a gene. Germline V gene lookup returns CDR1 SGHNT and CDR2 YENEEA. The CDR3 spans 16 residues. The CDR3 here is CASSPPGLAGSGELFF. The CDR3 DNA follows: TGTGCCAGCAGCCCCCCGGGACTAGCGGGGTCCGGGGAGCTGTTTTTT.

Only a few counts were recorded for this clone. This chain links TRBV7-9 with TRBJ1-2, with 10 bases lining up with TRBD1. J lost 6 bases, V lost 5 bases, and 3 bases had no gene match. The CDR3 runs 13 residues. In germline, CDR1 is SEHNR, CDR2 FQNEAQ (reference sequence). The CDR3 DNA reads TGTGCCAGCAGCCCGACAGGGGGCGATGGCTACACCTTC. Translating gives CASSPTGGDGYTF.